A single T cell receptor (beta chain) is shown here with its context. TCRdb's copy holds only in-frame clones and misses some; the assay was immunoSEQ multiplex PCR. The table lists roughly 70,000 clones, roughly 80% of them singletons. These data are taken from a study of blood T cell repertoires in COVID-19. Looking at the study overall: Samples representing acute and convalescent COVID-19 were sourced from the United States, Italy and Spain. The analysed material was cDNA or gDNA that came from T cells, B-cell-depleted T cells, or PBMCs.

Germline CDR1 KGHSH, CDR2 LQKENI. This CDR3 is built from 15 residues. The V segment lost 6 bases and the J segment 8 bases; nucleotides outside the gene matches: 9. The V gene is TRBV18, the J gene TRBJ1-4, with TRBD1 matching over 10 bases. The source is a man aged 55 to 70 with COVID-19, enrolled during active disease. Specimen: peripheral blood. CDR3 coding DNA: TGTGCCAGCTCCCCCGGGACAGGGGACACAGAAAAACTGTTTTTT. As protein: CASSPGTGDTEKLFF.